A single TCR beta chain is shown here with its context. The study drew participants aged about 18 to 90 years from approximately 25 US areas. Participant reports of clinical history set cohort assignment. This sample is part of a study of blood T cell repertoires in COVID-19. Study background: T cells, B-cell-depleted T cells, or PBMCs provided the cDNA or gDNA that served as material.

Germline V gives CDR1 SEHNR, CDR2 FQNEAQ (reference sequence). V lost 2 bases, J lost 3 bases, and 5 bases lay in between. The CDR3 covers 13 residues. The repertoire was sequenced with immunoSEQ multiplex PCR; TCRdb's copy has only in-frame clones and lacks some. The sample contains around 250,000 clones, about 80% of which appear only once. This TCR came from a man under 40 with acute COVID-19. Sequencing was done on a sample of PBMCs or T cells enriched from blood (not recorded which). V usage is TRBV7-9 and J usage is TRBJ1-3; the D is unclear. The CDR3, as DNA: TGTGCCAGCAGCTTATCAATTGGAAACACCATATATTTT. It is translated as CASSLSIGNTIYF.